Here is one T cell receptor beta chain with its context. This clone has only a few counts. Which antigen it targets is not known. Base quality data are lacking; no much larger clone is found one base away. This entry comes from a study of cytomegalovirus exposure and HLA in healthy donors (dated by TCRdb to 2016 to 2017). Some background on the complete study: An earlier analysis of approximately 640 of the donors reported 250 to 350 Gb of sequence data and 100 million to 140 million unique TCR beta sequences from about 179 million T cells. Approximately 310 gigabases of sequencing data and tens of millions of unique TCR sequences were included in an early release covering roughly 700 HLA-typed donors. The genetic ancestry cluster associated with self-reported Caucasian donors included about 84% of the roughly 390 genotyped donors. The study aimed to test whether cataloging public T cell receptors could reveal signatures of past pathogen exposure. The study profiled the T cell repertoires of some 610 subjects by immunosequencing and related them to cytomegalovirus serostatus. Besides the first cohort of approximately 710 subjects, a separate validation cohort made up of about 120 different subjects was used. To predict cytomegalovirus infection status, the study combined high-throughput TCR immunosequencing, statistical association of individual TCRs with disease status, and machine learning. A later analysis re-examined previously published TCR beta repertoires from roughly 720 donors and added high-resolution HLA genotyping to investigate patterns of TCR occurrence. The later analysis used no new phenotypic data to find candidate immune exposures, relying instead on TCR beta sequences and their occurrence across donors. An earlier analysis of around 640 of the donors used high-throughput TCR beta sequencing to judge whether each TCR beta V gene segment behaved as functional or pseudogenic. Alongside the repertoire data, information on donor age, sex, ethnicity and CMV serostatus was compiled. A later genetic analysis used genome-wide SNP genotypes for 398 of the 666 donors, treating that subset as a discovery cohort. All discovery cohort repertoires had been generated using a single sequencing platform. Both class I and class II loci were covered by HLA typing, at four-digit resolution. Typing coverage differed by locus: A, B, C, DRB1 and DQB1 were typed in roughly 629-630 donors, DQA1 in around 500, DPA1 in around 600, and DPB1 in just under 480. Four or five DR-DQ haplotypes were handled as single units for association and clustering because linkage in the cohort was strong. Across 398 genotyped donors of the cohort, an average of about 200,000 unique TCR beta nucleotide sequences per donor were sequenced, and 15% to 20% of those sequences were non-productive.

Library method: the immunoSEQ multiplex PCR assay. For the multiplex PCR, a mixture combining 60 forward primers for TCR Vbeta segments and 13 reverse primers for TCR Jbeta segments was used. The CDR3 region of rearranged TCR beta genes was amplified from genomic DNA by a multiplex PCR assay. The amplified TCR beta libraries were sequenced on the Illumina HiSeq System as 87-base-pair reads. The source study handled its data this way. A later analysis counted 65 million to 90 million unique TCR beta chains across the roughly 700 repertoires, and some 11 million of these chains were shared by at least two donors. Raw reads were error-corrected and collapsed into unique sequences by a nearest-neighbor algorithm in which closely related sequences were merged to remove PCR and sequencing errors. To assign V, D and J gene segments, CDR3 sequences were aligned to IMGT reference sequences. For a sequence to be retained, a match of at least six nucleotides was required to both a V gene segment and a J gene segment. Rearrangements were classified as productive when the CDR3 lacked stop codons and remained in frame with V and J, and all other rearrangements were classified as non-productive. CDR3 was defined according to IMGT convention as the region running from the second conserved V-encoded cysteine to the conserved J-encoded phenylalanine. The earlier analysis of roughly 590 of the donors excluded sequences that lacked an unambiguous match to a single V gene segment. An earlier analysis of several hundred of the donors called V segments functional above 56.7% productive rearrangements and segregating when the between-donor standard deviation exceeded 5%. A statistical classification framework was built to diagnose cytomegalovirus status from the catalog of TCR beta chain sequences. In a later analysis, TCR nucleotide sequences were compared against IMGT/GENE-DB human TR gene sequences so that V and J genes could be assigned. In a later analysis, CDR3 sequences and most-parsimonious VDJ recombination scenarios were assigned using the TCRdist pipeline. In a later analysis, each TCR beta chain was defined by its CDR3 amino acid sequence together with its V-gene family, and reads without a unique V-gene family were excluded. To address suspected cross-contamination and a sequencing artifact, a later analysis removed some 620 highly shared, low-generation-probability nucleotide sequences. For each public chain, a later analysis derived a clonal expansion index from normalized ranks of inferred template counts within each repertoire. In a later analysis, generation probabilities were computed with a VDJ recombination model fitted to out-of-frame rearrangements, and the resulting probabilities were checked against IGoR. Hypergeometric tests were used in a later analysis to score TCR-TCR, TCR-HLA and TCR-CMV co-occurrence, with a repertoire-size bias correction applied to the TCR pairs. To estimate false discovery rates, a later analysis permuted the HLA or CMV assignments 20 times. In a later analysis, co-occurring TCRs were grouped using DBSCAN, with TCRdist sequence similarity added in when clustering inside HLA-allele-positive subsets. For co-occurrence clustering, repertoires with fewer than 30,000 or more than 120,000 public chains were excluded, along with four to six repertoires with anomalous nucleotide sharing. Not all clones reach the TCRdb copy of this immuneACCESS table, which keeps in-frame sequences only. Checked studies attribute under half of the gap to unresolved V genes and leave the rest unexplained. V, J and clone size are taken as reported in that table, and D and trimming were inferred from the DNA itself. This sample has around 200,000 clones in its table, and 62% of those were observed once. Clones ranked in the top ten supply about 3.2% of the sample.

The CDR3 spans 12 residues, from the cysteine through the phenylalanine. Only the CDR3 part of the read is kept: 36 bases, read in frame from the first base. Trimming takes 4 bases from V and 5 bases from J, and the germline ends sit 8 bases apart. The CDR1 and CDR2 encoded by the germline V gene are SNHLY and FYNNEI. Paper-wide results and their limitations: The classifier was reported to diagnose cytomegalovirus status with high specificity and sensitivity in both the original and validation cohorts. Roughly uniform sequencing depth across donors was assumed in presence/absence analyses, although this assumption may not hold. A group of highly shared sequence variants was considered likely to be a technical artifact of the sequencing pipeline. A later analysis found that TCR association rates varied across HLA loci, with DRB1 alleles showing the most associated TCRs and HLA-C alleles the fewest. In vitro tests confirmed that a few of the cytomegalovirus-associated TCR beta chains recognize cytomegalovirus antigens. An earlier analysis of approximately 530 of the donors showed that most TCR beta V segments appeared in productive rearrangements either about 87% or about 30% of the time, which broadly matched IMGT annotations. Because HLA typing was missing for some donors at each locus, association tests included only the typed subset. The study listed 150 to 200 TCR beta chains as associated with cytomegalovirus. Most TCR sequences were seen in very few donors, while some public TCRs were found in many individuals. A later genetic analysis associated a missense DCLRE1C variant with V-gene and J-gene trimming of TCR beta chains, and an independent cohort replicated the association. The cohort was sequenced for TCR beta chains only, and without alpha or paired-chain data the features that could be detected were limited. The only immune exposure information available for the cohort was CMV serostatus. Because counts were too low, under 20 rarely observed V segments, including chromosome 9 orphons, were left out of the earlier analysis of some 640 of the donors. A later analysis associated about 16,000 TCR beta sequences with specific HLA alleles at a false discovery rate of 0.05. It was suggested by the authors that the approach could potentially be generalized to other disease states and immunological phenotypes. A later analysis found that most CMV-associated TCR beta chains appeared HLA-restricted, with HLA associations seemingly driven largely by CMV exposure. Because the 87-base-pair reads could not distinguish some IMGT-functional V segments, including TRBV6-2 and TRBV6-3, those segments were excluded. In a later analysis, several top co-occurrence clusters were reported to appear linked to parvovirus B19, influenza, CMV and Epstein-Barr virus. Compared with the roughly 710-donor mean, donors in an Asian-associated ancestry cluster had fewer N-insertions in productive TCRs, according to a later genetic analysis. A later analysis found that HLA-associated TCR beta chains were more clonally expanded and had lower generation probabilities than equally common non-associated chains. Correlated functional status among segregating V segments might be attributable to linkage disequilibrium, but an unknown experimental factor could not be ruled out. A further reported finding was that TCR beta sequences accurately predicted the HLA-A and HLA-B alleles for most subjects in the first cohort. Strong co-occurrence of HLA alleles, especially DR and DQ, made assigning TCR associations to individual alleles difficult.

The cohort was made up of 500 to 850 healthy bone marrow donors. At the time of sampling, every cohort member was nominally healthy, though immune exposures that went unrecorded were likely present. The donor was CMV seronegative and was included in the group of several hundred seronegative cohort members. A peripheral blood sample was collected from each donor, and TCR beta sequencing was performed on peripheral blood mononuclear cells. The Qiagen DNeasy Blood Extraction Kit was used to extract genomic DNA from the blood cell samples. The sample consisted of PBMCs. This receptor was obtained from a man aged 35 to 55 in good health and CMV-seronegative. The V and J segments used are TRBV2 and TRBJ1-1, with TRBD1 as a weak D call on 5 bases. The CDR3 region: CASSVRGTEAFF. The base sequence is TGTGCCAGCAGTGTAAGGGGAACTGAAGCTTTCTTT.